These 27 T cell receptor beta chains were sequenced from one sample in a study of human thymus T cells (dated by TCRdb to about 2020). Thymus tissue was obtained as surgical resects removed during corrective cardiac surgery. The library was built by means of the immunoSEQ multiplex PCR assay. TCRdb provides this immuneACCESS table in a form limited to in-frame rearrangements. Some clones are lacking; in checked studies, under half of them reflect an unresolved V gene, and why the rest are absent is not known. This sample is represented by 120,000 or so clones; around 94% of them were singletons. Of the sample, 0.02% to 0.03% is held by the ten largest clones. Sequencing was carried out using thymus tissue. The origin of the receptors is a boy less than two years old with a congenital heart defect but otherwise immunologically healthy.

The chain combines TRBV4-3 with TRBJ2-3; perhaps D is TRBD1 or TRBD2 (6 bases each). The V end lost 3 bases, the J end lost 5 bases, and 18 bases lay between the germline ends. Germline V lookup: CDR1 LGHNA, CDR2 YSLEER. This CDR3 is 16 amino acids long. CDR3 in DNA: TGCGCCAGCAGCCACGATGGGGGGCTAGCGATAGATACGCAGTATTTT. It codes for CASSHDGGLAIDTQYF.

This clone was seen more than once but under ten times. This chain connects TRBV30 to TRBJ1-2; D gene uncertain. Germline CDR1 and CDR2: GTSNPN and SVGIG (reference sequence). V was cut by 5 bases and J by 1 base, with 11 bases left in between. This CDR3 has 13 residues. Here the CDR3 DNA reads TGTGCCTGGGCCTTCGACAATAACTATGGCTACACCTTC. Amino acids: CAWAFDNNYGYTF.

Written as DNA, the CDR3 is TGTGCCAGCAGGGGAATAGCGGGGGGGCCGGATACGCAGTATTTT. It translates to CASRGIAGGPDTQYF. J is TRBJ2-3 and V is TRBV27; TRBD2 matches 11 bases. With V trimmed by 6 bases and J by 6 bases, 8 bases remained unmatched. CDR1 and CDR2 from the germline V gene are MNHEY and SMNVEV (reference sequence). CDR3 length: 15 amino acids.

This clone was found once. The genes are TRBV19 and TRBJ1-5; 7 bases are a match to TRBD1. Germline V gene data show CDR1 as LNHDA and CDR2 as SQIVND (reference sequence). The CDR3 runs 15 residues. The trim removed 6 bases at V and 11 bases at J, leaving 16 bases unmatched. The CDR3 DNA reads TGTGCCAGTAGCATCCAGGGGGATGATGGGGTGGCCCAGCATTTT. This encodes CASSIQGDDGVAQHF.

In DNA, the CDR3 is TGCAGCGTTGAACAGGAGAATGGCGGGGGCATAAGTGGCGGGGAGCTGTTTTTT. It specifies CSVEQENGGGISGGELFF. V and J are TRBV29-1 and TRBJ2-2, with a weak D call TRBD2 (7 bases). The V and J ends lost 2 bases and 7 bases respectively, with 26 bases between them. There are 18 residues in the CDR3. Germline loops: CDR1 SQVTM, CDR2 ANQGSEA.

This clone has only one observation. The genes are TRBV4-3 and TRBJ1-2; D not certain. CDR3 length: 16 amino acids. Per germline, CDR1 LGHNA and CDR2 YSLEER. V was pared by 2 bases and J by 4 bases, with 17 bases between. In DNA, the CDR3 is TGCGCCAGCAGCCAAAGCCGCAACGGACGTCCCTATGGCTACACCTTC. It encodes CASSQSRNGRPYGYTF.

This clone was counted a single time. This chain links TRBV28 with TRBJ1-2; possible D gene TRBD1, 5 bases. Deletions cut 7 bases from V and 3 bases from J, with 18 bases between. This CDR3 region has 15 residues. Germline assignment: CDR1 MDHEN and CDR2 SYDVKM. The CDR3 loop is CASTWGRGRYYGYTF. Here the CDR3 DNA reads TGTGCCAGCACCTGGGGGAGGGGACGCTACTATGGCTACACCTTC.

J is TRBJ2-3 and V is TRBV19; 15 nucleotides agree with TRBD2. The V segment lost 5 bases and the J segment 4 bases; nucleotides outside the gene matches: 10. This CDR3 spans 18 amino acids. Per germline, CDR1 LNHDA and CDR2 SQIVND (reference sequence). CDR3 coding DNA: TGTGCCAGTAGTGTTTCCGGGACTAGCGGGGGGCCCTCAGATACGCAGTATTTT. Amino acid sequence: CASSVSGTSGGPSDTQYF.

The rearrangement links TRBV6-5 to TRBJ2-7; tentatively, D is TRBD1 (6 bases). The CDR3 is made up of 16 amino acids. The germline gives CDR1 MNHEY, CDR2 SVGAGI. V lost 0 bases, J lost 0 bases, and 12 bases lay in between. CDR3 coding DNA: TGTGCCAGCAGTTACTCGAAACAGGGTAGCTCCTACGAGCAGTACTTC. It encodes CASSYSKQGSSYEQYF.

This chain joins TRBV7-4 and TRBJ1-5; TRBD1 agrees at 11 bases. V shed 3 bases, J shed 5 bases, and the junction held 6 bases outside the gene matches. Germline V gene sequence: CDR1 SGHVT, CDR2 SQSDAQ. This CDR3 contains 16 residues. CDR3: CASSFRDRGIHQPQHF. The DNA of the CDR3 is TGTGCCAGCAGCTTCAGGGACAGGGGGATCCATCAGCCCCAGCATTTT.

This sequence joins TRBV11-3 and TRBJ1-2; 7 bases are a match to TRBD1. Germline values: CDR1 SGHNT, CDR2 YENEEA. CDR3 length equals 13 residues. V was pared by 4 bases and J by 6 bases, with 5 bases of the junction left unmatched. Written as DNA, the CDR3 is TGTGCCAGCAGCTCAGGGACAGAGGATGGCTACACCTTC. Translation: CASSSGTEDGYTF.

This clone was observed once. This chain joins TRBV5-4 and TRBJ1-1; TRBD1 aligns across 8 bases. V gave up 3 bases and J gave up 4 bases; unmatched junction bases: 8. The germline CDR1 and CDR2 sequences are SGHNT and YYREEE (reference sequence). This CDR3 is built from 15 residues. CDR3 protein: CASSSGGTGSTEAFF. The DNA for the CDR3 is TGTGCCAGCAGCTCAGGGGGCACGGGGAGCACTGAAGCTTTCTTT.

The chain couples TRBV27 to TRBJ2-5, with D hard to call. Trimming shortened V by 3 bases and J by 5 bases, and 4 bases separated the two germline ends. The length of the CDR3 is 11 residues. Germline CDR1 MNHEY, CDR2 SMNVEV (reference sequence). The CDR3 here is CASSLGETQYF. The CDR3 DNA sequence: TGTGCCAGCAGTTTGGGGGAGACCCAGTACTTC.

The chain employs TRBV7-5 and TRBJ1-4. TRBV7-5 is described as a pseudogene. The CDR3 extends over 15 amino acids. CDR3 in amino acids: CARSSSLRCVEKLFF. CDR3 DNA sequence: TGTGCCAGAAGCTCATCTCTCCGTTGCGTTGAAAAACTGTTTTTT.

This clone is a singleton in its sample. The chain employs TRBV10-3 and TRBJ1-2, with D possibly TRBD1 on 6 matching bases. Trimming shortened V by 5 bases and J by 4 bases, and 17 bases separated the two germline ends. The CDR3 is 15 residues long. Germline V gene data show CDR1 as ENHRY and CDR2 as SYGVKD. CDR3 amino acids: CAISHRDIKPYGYTF. The CDR3 nucleotides read TGTGCCATCAGTCACCGGGACATCAAACCCTATGGCTACACCTTC.

The chain links TRBV5-4 to TRBJ1-6, with D tentatively TRBD1 (5 bases). The CDR3 spans 16 residues. Germline V CDR1 and CDR2: SGHNT, YYREEE (reference sequence). The V end was cut by 0 bases, the J end by 5 bases, with 12 bases between. CDR3 protein: CASSLAGGVNNSPLHF. Here the CDR3 DNA reads TGTGCCAGCAGCTTGGCCGGAGGGGTCAATAATTCACCCCTCCACTTT.

J is TRBJ2-5 and V is TRBV10-2, with D perhaps assigned TRBD1 or TRBD2 (5 bases each). The CDR3 spans 12 residues. Germline V gene sequence: CDR1 WSHSY, CDR2 SAAADI. Trimming pared 4 bases from V and 4 bases from J, leaving 7 bases between. Here the CDR3 DNA reads TGCGCCAGCAGTGGGGGGAGAGAGACCCAGTACTTC. Residues: CASSGGRETQYF.

This chain uses TRBV5-5 with TRBJ1-3; 7 bases align to TRBD1. The ends lost 4 bases at V and 2 bases at J; junction bases unmatched: 12. Germline values: CDR1 SGHKS, CDR2 YYEKEE (reference sequence). CDR3 length: 17 residues. For the CDR3, the DNA is TGTGCCAGCAGCCGTACTCCGGGACAGCGAGCTGGAAACACCATATATTTT. Its translation is CASSRTPGQRAGNTIYF.

The DNA of the CDR3 is TGCGCCAGCAGCTTGGGGGGAATCTATGGCTACACCTTC. As protein: CASSLGGIYGYTF. The rearrangement uses TRBV5-1 and TRBJ1-2; D ambiguous. Looked up from germline, CDR1 is SGHRS and CDR2 is YFSETQ. This CDR3 region has 13 residues. Trimming cost V 0 bases and J 4 bases, with 7 bases left between them.

CDR3: CASSPGQGTGNTIYF. CDR3 sequence (DNA): TGTGCCAGCAGTCCGGGACAGGGGACAGGAAACACCATATATTTT. The chain joins TRBV28 to TRBJ1-3; 10 nucleotides line up with TRBD1. Trimming removed 5 bases from V and 4 bases from J; junction bases left unmatched: 5. Germline CDR1 is MDHEN and CDR2 is SYDVKM. CDR3 length: 15 amino acids.

This rearrangement joins TRBV4-2 to TRBJ2-7, with 9 bases identical to TRBD2. The V gene's germline CDR1 is LGHNA and CDR2 YNFKEQ. CDR3 size: 17 residues. Unmatched junction bases numbered 6, after V lost 0 bases and J lost 0 bases. CDR3 sequence reads: CASSQEVAGGSSYEQYF. The CDR3 nucleotides are TGTGCCAGCAGCCAAGAGGTGGCGGGGGGGAGCTCCTACGAGCAGTACTTC.

V gene TRBV4-3 combines with J gene TRBJ1-2; D ambiguous. This CDR3 spans 14 amino acids. CDR1 LGHNA and CDR2 YSLEER come from the germline V gene. Deletions cut 1 base from V and 2 bases from J, with 8 bases between. In DNA, the CDR3 is TGCGCCAGCAGCCAAGGATCTGGAAACTATGGCTACACCTTC. Translated: CASSQGSGNYGYTF.

This chain links TRBV4-1 with TRBJ2-3; 12 bases line up with TRBD2. The CDR3 has 17 residues. The germline gives CDR1 MGHRA, CDR2 YSYEKL. With 3 bases clipped from V and 2 bases from J, the junction kept 6 bases outside the gene matches. CDR3: CASSHPRLAGDTDTQYF. The DNA of the CDR3 is TGCGCCAGCAGCCACCCCCGACTAGCGGGAGACACAGATACGCAGTATTTT.

This chain links TRBV6-5 with TRBJ2-1, with TRBD1 matching 9 bases. The V and J ends lost 6 bases and 0 bases, in that order; junction bases with no gene match: 3. Germline V gene lookup returns CDR1 MNHEY and CDR2 SVGAGI. This CDR3 has 15 amino acids. The CDR3 coding sequence is TGTGCCAGCAGCCCGGGACAGGGCTCCTACAATGAGCAGTTCTTC. Translating gives CASSPGQGSYNEQFF.

The chain recombines TRBV20-1 with TRBJ1-4; D gene ambiguous. Trimming took off 5 bases at V and 8 bases at J, with 9 bases between the two ends. Germline CDR1 is DFQATT and CDR2 is SNEGSKA (reference sequence). The CDR3 is 11 amino acids. The CDR3 DNA is TGCAGTGCTCCATCGGACGAAAAACTGTTTTTT. Protein sequence: CSAPSDEKLFF.

The chain links TRBV6-6 to TRBJ2-2; tentatively, D is TRBD1 (6 bases). Germline V lookup: CDR1 MNHNY, CDR2 SVGAGI (reference sequence). Trimming cost V 7 bases and J 6 bases, with 18 bases left between them. CDR3 length equals 15 residues. In DNA form, the CDR3 reads TGTGCCAGCACCCGAGAATTCAGGGGCCCCGGGGAGCTGTTTTTT. Its protein product is CASTREFRGPGELFF.

CDR3: CASSSLANEKLFF. The CDR3 coding sequence is TGTGCCAGCAGCTCCCTCGCTAATGAAAAACTGTTTTTT. This chain links TRBV5-6 with TRBJ1-4; no clear D. The length of the CDR3 is 13 residues. The V end lost 3 bases, the J end lost 3 bases, and 6 bases lay between the germline ends. Looked up from germline, CDR1 is SGHDT and CDR2 is YYEEEE. Together with reference TRBV5-6 and TRBJ1-4, the CDR3 gives the full variable domain: DAGVTQSPTHLIKTRGQQVTLRCSPKSGHDTVSWYQQALGQGPQFIFQYYEEEERQRGNFPDRFSGHQFPNYSSELNVNALLLGDSALYLCASSSLANEKLFFGSGTQLSVL.